These T cell receptor beta chains were read from a single sample in a study of cytomegalovirus exposure and HLA in healthy donors. The method was immunoSEQ multiplex PCR; TCRdb's version includes in-frame clones alone and lacks a portion of them. The sample carries some 140,000 clones, approximately 80% recorded once. Source material: PBMCs. The receptor source for this set is a man under 40 in good health and CMV-seronegative. The CDR3 runs from the conserved cysteine through the conserved F or W. A D gene is named only where the DNA matches it firmly. For some rows the clone size is stated as once, few or many, or as a class when expanded; others skip it.

v_gene	j_gene	d_gene	abundance	CDR3aa	CDR3nt
TRBV30	TRBJ2-5	TRBD2	few	CAWGLGLAGVLETQYF	TGTGCCTGGGGCCTAGGTTTAGCGGGAGTTTTGGAGACCCAGTACTTC
TRBV7-9	TRBJ2-5	TRBD2	NA	CASSLRLAEETQYF	TGTGCCAGCAGCTTACGCCTAGCGGAAGAGACCCAGTACTTC
TRBV6-5	TRBJ2-4	NA	few	CASSPGAQNIQYF	TGTGCCAGCAGCCCGGGAGCACAAAACATTCAGTACTTC
TRBV30	TRBJ2-7	TRBD1	NA	CAWTGTGSYEQYF	TGTGCCTGGACCGGGACAGGGTCCTACGAGCAGTACTTC
TRBV5-1	TRBJ2-2	TRBD1	NA	CASSGTGGNTGELFF	TGCGCCAGCAGCGGAACAGGGGGGAACACCGGGGAGCTGTTTTTT
TRBV30	TRBJ2-5	TRBD2	NA	CAWSVTRGFRTSGSRETQYF	TGTGCCTGGAGTGTAACGCGGGGGTTTAGGACTAGCGGGAGTAGGGAGACCCAGTACTTC
TRBV5-1	TRBJ2-1	TRBD2	NA	CASSDGTSGSFGEQFF	TGCGCCAGCAGCGATGGGACTAGCGGGAGTTTTGGTGAGCAGTTCTTC
TRBV10-3	TRBJ2-2	NA	NA	CAITQGTGELFF	TGTGCCATCACCCAGGGAACCGGGGAGCTGTTTTTT
TRBV6-1	TRBJ2-7	TRBD2	once	CASLLSGRVTYEQYF	TGTGCCAGCCTCCTCTCGGGGAGGGTCACCTACGAGCAGTACTTC
TRBV5-1	TRBJ2-7	NA	NA	CASSLDRYEQYF	TGCGCCAGCAGCTTGGACAGGTACGAGCAGTATTTC
TRBV5-1	TRBJ2-7	NA	NA	CASSPAQASYEQYF	TGCGCCAGCAGTCCCGCACAGGCCTCCTACGAGCAGTACTTC
TRBV5-6	TRBJ2-7	NA	NA	CASSWGTGRYEQYF	TGTGCCAGCAGCTGGGGCACGGGGAGGTACGAGCAGTACTTC
TRBV29-1	TRBJ2-6	NA	NA	CSVEAGGSSGANVLTF	TGCAGCGTTGAGGCGGGTGGGAGCTCTGGGGCCAACGTCCTGACTTTC
TRBV2	TRBJ1-2	TRBD1	NA	CASRRTGEAGYTF	TGTGCCAGCAGGAGGACAGGGGAAGCTGGCTACACCTTC
TRBV7-3	TRBJ2-2	TRBD1	NA	CASSTRRQGEAGELFF	TGTGCCAGCAGCACCCGGAGACAGGGAGAGGCCGGGGAGCTGTTTTTT
TRBV7-3	TRBJ2-2	TRBD2	once	CASSRLAGNTGELFF	TGTGCCAGCAGTAGACTAGCGGGGAACACCGGGGAGCTGTTTTTT
TRBV5-1	TRBJ2-5	TRBD1	NA	CASSTTGGKETQYF	TGCGCCAGCAGCACGACAGGGGGCAAAGAGACCCAGTACTTC
TRBV6-5	TRBJ2-1	TRBD2	few	CASSYSLAGEGKEQFF	TGTGCCAGCAGTTACTCACTAGCGGGAGAGGGTAAGGAGCAGTTCTTC
TRBV29-1	TRBJ1-1	TRBD1	NA	CSVERQGGDTEAFF	TGCAGCGTTGAAAGACAGGGTGGGGACACTGAAGCTTTCTTT
TRBV10-3	TRBJ2-1	NA	few	CAGGRGGALTNEQFF	TGTGCCGGGGGGCGCGGGGGAGCTTTAACCAATGAGCAGTTCTTC
TRBV7-2	TRBJ2-3	NA	NA	CASSWRGAQVLLDTQYF	TGTGCCAGCAGCTGGCGTGGGGCCCAAGTCCTCTTAGATACGCAGTATTTT
TRBV10-2	TRBJ2-5	TRBD1	once	CASSTQGALGETQYF	TGCGCCAGCAGCACCCAGGGGGCTTTGGGGGAGACCCAGTACTTC
TRBV5-1	TRBJ2-7	TRBD2	NA	CASSQGPLAGGADEQYF	TGCGCCAGCAGCCAGGGACCCTTAGCGGGAGGAGCGGACGAGCAGTACTTC
TRBV5-1	TRBJ1-2	TRBD1	NA	CASSLAGQNYGYTF	TGCGCCAGCAGCTTGGCGGGACAGAACTATGGCTACACCTTC
TRBV5-5	TRBJ2-2	NA	few	CASSWDIGDTGELFF	TGTGCCAGCAGCTGGGACATCGGGGACACCGGGGAGCTGTTTTTT
TRBV7-9	TRBJ2-1	TRBD1	few	CASRFLGTGYNEQFF	TGTGCCAGCAGATTCCTAGGGACAGGTTACAATGAGCAGTTCTTC
TRBV30	TRBJ2-2	NA	few	CAWSVGSGTGELFF	TGTGCCTGGAGTGTAGGTAGCGGCACCGGGGAGCTGTTTTTT
TRBV11-2	TRBJ1-2	TRBD1	NA	CASSLGDRVGGYTF	TGTGCCAGCAGCTTAGGGGACAGGGTTGGGGGCTACACCTTC
TRBV11-2	TRBJ2-5	TRBD2	NA	CASSSTRGLAHGGQETQYF	TGTGCCAGCAGCTCAACACGGGGACTAGCGCACGGAGGCCAAGAGACCCAGTACTTC
TRBV7-8	TRBJ2-7	TRBD2	NA	CASSRTSGIGEQYF	TGTGCCAGCAGTCGGACTAGCGGGATCGGGGAGCAGTACTTC
TRBV18	TRBJ2-7	TRBD1	NA	CASSPQGARLPYEQYF	TGTGCCAGCTCACCACAGGGGGCGCGGCTACCCTACGAGCAGTACTTC
TRBV15	TRBJ1-5	NA	once	CATSRPGEGVVRNQPQHF	TGTGCCACCAGCAGGCCAGGGGAGGGGGTTGTGCGCAATCAGCCCCAGCATTTT
TRBV7-3	TRBJ2-3	TRBD2	NA	CASSLGGLASTDTQYF	TGTGCCAGCAGCTTGGGCGGACTAGCCAGCACAGATACGCAGTATTTT
TRBV5-1	TRBJ1-1	NA	NA	CASSLAAAHENTEAFF	TGCGCCAGCAGCTTGGCAGCGGCCCACGAAAACACTGAAGCTTTCTTT
TRBV6-5	TRBJ1-3	TRBD1	NA	CASSYSGRGDGNTIYF	TGTGCCAGCAGTTACTCGGGCAGGGGGGATGGAAACACCATATATTTT
TRBV2	TRBJ2-1	TRBD1	NA	CASSVGQGSYNEQFF	TGTGCCAGCAGCGTGGGACAGGGGTCCTACAATGAGCAGTTCTTC
TRBV5-6	TRBJ2-4	NA	few	CASSLYGRHLAKNIQYF	TGTGCCAGCAGCTTGTACGGCAGACACTTAGCCAAAAACATTCAGTACTTC